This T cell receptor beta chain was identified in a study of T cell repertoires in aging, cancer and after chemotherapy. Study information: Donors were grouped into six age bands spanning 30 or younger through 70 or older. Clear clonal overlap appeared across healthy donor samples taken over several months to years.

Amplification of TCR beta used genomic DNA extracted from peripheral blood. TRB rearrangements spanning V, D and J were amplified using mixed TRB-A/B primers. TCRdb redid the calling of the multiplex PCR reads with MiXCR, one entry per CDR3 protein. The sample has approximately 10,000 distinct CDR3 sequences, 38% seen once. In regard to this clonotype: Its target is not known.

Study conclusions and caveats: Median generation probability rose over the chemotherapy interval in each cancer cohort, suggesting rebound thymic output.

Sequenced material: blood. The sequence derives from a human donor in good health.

CDR3 protein: CASSSRLADSTDTQYF. CDR3 nucleotide sequence: TGTGCCAGCAGTTCCCGACTAGCGGACAGCACAGATACGCAGTATTTT. V usage is TRBV12-3 or TRBV12-4 and J usage is TRBJ2-3; TRBD2 matches at 9 bases. The trim removed 4 bases at V and 0 bases at J, leaving 5 bases unmatched. This CDR3 is built from 16 residues.